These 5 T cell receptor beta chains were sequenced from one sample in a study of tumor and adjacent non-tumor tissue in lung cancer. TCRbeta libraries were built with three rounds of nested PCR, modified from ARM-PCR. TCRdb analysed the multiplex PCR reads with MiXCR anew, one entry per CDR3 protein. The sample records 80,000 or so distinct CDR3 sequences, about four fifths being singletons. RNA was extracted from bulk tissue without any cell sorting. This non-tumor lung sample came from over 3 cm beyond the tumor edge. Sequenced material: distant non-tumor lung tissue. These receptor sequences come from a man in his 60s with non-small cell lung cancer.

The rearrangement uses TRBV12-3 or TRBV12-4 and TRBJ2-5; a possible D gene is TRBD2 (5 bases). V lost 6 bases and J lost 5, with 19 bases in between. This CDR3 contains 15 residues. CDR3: CASRREPLNMETQYF. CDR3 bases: TGTGCCAGCAGACGGGAACCCCTAAACATGGAGACCCAGTACTTC.

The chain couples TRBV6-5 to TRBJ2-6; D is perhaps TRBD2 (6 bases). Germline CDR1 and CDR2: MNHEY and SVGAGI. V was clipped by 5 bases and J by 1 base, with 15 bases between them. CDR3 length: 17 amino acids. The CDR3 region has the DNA TGTGCCAGCAGTCTAACGGGAGCCAGATCTGGGGCCAACGTCCTGACTTTC. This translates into CASSLTGARSGANVLTF.

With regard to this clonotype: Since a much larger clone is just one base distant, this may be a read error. CDR3 sequence: CVSSIGLYYGYTF. In DNA form, the CDR3 reads TGTGTCAGCAGTATAGGGCTCTACTATGGCTACACCTTC. The J gene is TRBJ1-2, the V gene TRBV5-6; D is unresolved. There are 13 residues in the CDR3. The germline CDR1 and CDR2 sequences are SGHDT and YYEEEE.

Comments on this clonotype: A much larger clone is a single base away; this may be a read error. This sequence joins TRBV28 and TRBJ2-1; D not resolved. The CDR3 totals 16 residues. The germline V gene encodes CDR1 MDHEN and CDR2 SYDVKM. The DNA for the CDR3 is TGTGCCGGCAGTTTAGGTTTTATTGCCTCCTACAATGAGCAGTTCTTC. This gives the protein CAGSLGFIASYNEQFF.

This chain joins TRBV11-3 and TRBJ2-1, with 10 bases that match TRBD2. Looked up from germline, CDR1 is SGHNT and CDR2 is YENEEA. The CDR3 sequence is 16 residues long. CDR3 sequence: CASSLVGTSGREKKFF. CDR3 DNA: TGTGCAAGTAGCTTAGTTGGGACCAGCGGGAGGGAGAAGAAGTTCTTC.